This T cell receptor (beta chain) was retrieved from a study of blood T cell repertoires in COVID-19. Study as a whole: Specimens from acute and convalescent COVID-19 originated in the United States, Italy and Spain. Nucleic acid was either cDNA or gDNA, and it came from T cells, B-cell-depleted T cells, or PBMCs.

Original processing notes: Estimates of nucleated cell counts were drawn from the amplification of reference gene primers. Here immunoSEQ multiplex PCR was the method, and the copy in TCRdb shows in-frame clones only, minus some. From that table come the V and J calls and clone size; the DNA was used to work out D and trimming. The sample includes fewer than 130,000 clones, 88% of them seen just once. The V gene lost 3 bases and the J gene lost 6 bases, with 23 bases spanning the gap. Per the germline V gene, CDR1 is SGHDT and CDR2 is YYEEEE. The CDR3 totals 17 residues. The receptor's source is a woman aged 45-60 years with acute or convalescent COVID-19. The sample consisted of peripheral blood. This chain links TRBV5-6 with TRBJ2-3, with D possibly being TRBD2 (5 bases). CDR3 residues: CASSSLGAPRDQDTQYF. DNA for the CDR3: TGTGCCAGCAGCTCGCTGGGAGCTCCTAGAGATCAGGATACGCAGTATTTT. The full variable domain, rest sourced from reference TRBV5-6 and TRBJ2-3, is DAGVTQSPTHLIKTRGQQVTLRCSPKSGHDTVSWYQQALGQGPQFIFQYYEEEERQRGNFPDRFSGHQFPNYSSELNVNALLLGDSALYLCASSSLGAPRDQDTQYFGPGTRLTVL.